Listed below are T cell receptor beta chains from one sample, sequenced in a study of OX40 agonist ivuxolimab in advanced cancers. Sequenced by immunoSEQ multiplex PCR; TCRdb stores in-frame clones only, minus some. Here the sample spans under 110,000 clones, approximately 90% being singletons. The sequenced sample was CD4+ or CD8+ T cells sorted from blood, obtained in a trial of the OX40 agonist ivuxolimab. These receptors originate from an adult with an advanced solid tumor such as melanoma, head and neck, liver or kidney cancer. Each CDR3 is given with its conserved first and last residue. D genes are given only for firm matches. A clone size is listed for some rows: how often the clone was seen (once, few, many), or a class if it is expanded.

J gene	V gene	D gene	clone size	CDR3 DNA	CDR3 protein
TRBJ2-3	TRBV14	-	-	TGTGCCAGCTCCGCCAGAGGCAGGAGCACAGATACGCAGTATTTT	CASSARGRSTDTQYF
TRBJ2-3	TRBV5-1	TRBD2	-	TGCGCCAGCAGCTTGAGGTCTAGCGGGGCCACAGATACGCAGTATTTT	CASSLRSSGATDTQYF
TRBJ2-5	TRBV28	TRBD2	-	TGTGCCAGCAGTTTATTGGCTAGCGGGGGGTTGGAGACCCAGTACTTC	CASSLLASGGLETQYF
TRBJ2-5	TRBV7-2	TRBD1	-	TGTGCCAGCAGCCAGATGGGACAGGGTAGAGGGGAGACCCAGTACTTC	CASSQMGQGRGETQYF
TRBJ2-5	TRBV4-3	TRBD1	-	TGCGCCAGCAGCCTAGGACAGGGGGAGACCCAGTACTTC	CASSLGQGETQYF
TRBJ1-2	TRBV18	TRBD1	-	TGTGCCAGCTCACCCCAGGGGGGAGACTATGGCTACACCTTC	CASSPQGGDYGYTF
TRBJ2-7	TRBV13	-	-	TGTGCCAGCAGCCAGGACCCTAGACCTGGGCAGTACTTC	CASSQDPRPGQYF
TRBJ1-5	TRBV2	-	-	TGTGCCAGCAGTGGTGGGCAGCCCAATCAGCCCCAGCATTTT	CASSGGQPNQPQHF
TRBJ1-2	TRBV11-2	-	-	TGTGCCAGCAGCCCTGGACAGCAAAGTGGCTACACCTTC	CASSPGQQSGYTF
TRBJ2-3	TRBV10-3	-	-	TGTGCCATCCGGGATGGGGGGAGCACAGATACGCAGTATTTT	CAIRDGGSTDTQYF
TRBJ2-2	TRBV6-6	-	-	TGTGCCAGCAGTCACGGACAGACGAACACCGGGGAGCTGTTTTTT	CASSHGQTNTGELFF
TRBJ1-4	TRBV19	-	-	TGTGCCAGTAGAAGGAGGAGTTACTCAACTAATGAAAAACTGTTTTTT	CASRRRSYSTNEKLFF
TRBJ2-5	TRBV7-9	TRBD1	-	TGTGCCAGCAGCTCGAGACGGGGGACAGGGGGCTGGGAGACCCAGTACTTC	CASSSRRGTGGWETQYF
TRBJ2-5	TRBV18	-	-	TGTGCCAGCTCACCATCCGGGGGCGGTGAGACCCAGTACTTC	CASSPSGGGETQYF
TRBJ2-1	TRBV5-4	-	-	TGTGCCAGCAGCGGGTGGGCCAATGAGCAGTTCTTC	CASSGWANEQFF
TRBJ2-1	TRBV5-1	TRBD2	-	TGCGCCAGCAGCTTGGGCGGGGGGGTCTACAATGAGCAGTTCTTC	CASSLGGGVYNEQFF
TRBJ1-1	TRBV5-1	-	-	TGCGCCAGCAGCTTGGACGGGGGAGGCACTGAAGCTTTCTTT	CASSLDGGGTEAFF
TRBJ2-7	TRBV7-6	-	-	TGTGCCAGCAGCTATACTAGATCTGGCGAGCAGTACTTC	CASSYTRSGEQYF
TRBJ2-7	TRBV7-2	-	-	TGTGCCAGCAGCGCTCTGGGTCCCCCCAGCGAGCAGTACTTC	CASSALGPPSEQYF
TRBJ1-1	TRBV9	-	once	TGTGCCAGCAGCGCGATCGGACCACCGAACACTGAAGCTTTCTTT	CASSAIGPPNTEAFF
TRBJ2-5	TRBV30	TRBD1	once	TGTGCCTGGGGGACAGGGGGTCAAGAGACCCAGTACTTC	CAWGTGGQETQYF
TRBJ2-2	TRBV7-8	-	-	TGTGCCAGCAGCTTCTTGACCGGACAGACCACCGGGGAGCTGTTTTTT	CASSFLTGQTTGELFF
TRBJ1-2	TRBV14	-	-	TGTGCCAGCAGCCAAAACAGGGCCCACTATGGCTACACCTTC	CASSQNRAHYGYTF
TRBJ2-2	TRBV6-6	-	-	TGTGCCAGCAGTTACTCACGGGGGTCCGGGGAGCTGTTTTTT	CASSYSRGSGELFF